The 26 T cell receptor beta chains in this list originate from one sample, sequenced in a study of human thymus T cells. The assay was immunoSEQ multiplex PCR, and TCRdb's table has in-frame clones only and misses some. Among about 130,000 clones listed, around 94% were seen once. Resections removed during corrective heart surgery provided the thymus tissue used. Material: thymus tissue. These receptor sequences come from a boy in the first two years of life with a congenital heart defect but otherwise immunologically healthy.

This rearrangement joins TRBV19 to TRBJ1-6; TRBD1 matches at 9 bases. This CDR3 comprises 18 residues. Looked up from germline, CDR1 is LNHDA and CDR2 is SQIVND (reference sequence). After removal of 7 bases from V and 6 bases from J, the junction contained 16 bases not matched to a gene. The CDR3 nucleotides are TGTGCCAGTACTAAGGGACAGGGCGACTTTTTCCCTAATTCACCCCTCCACTTT. It translates to CASTKGQGDFFPNSPLHF.

The chain has TRBV9 and TRBJ2-3; 15 nucleotides match TRBD2. Per germline, CDR1 SGDLS and CDR2 YYNGEE. This CDR3 has 20 residues. V shed 3 bases and J 2 bases; nucleotides not matched to a gene: 13. CDR3 protein: CASSASIGTSGGRYTDTQYF. The CDR3 DNA reads TGTGCCAGCAGCGCCTCCATAGGGACTAGCGGGGGGCGGTACACAGATACGCAGTATTTT.

This chain joins TRBV5-6 and TRBJ1-2; D perhaps matches TRBD1 (5 bases). Germline V CDR1 and CDR2: SGHDT, YYEEEE. CDR3 length: 15 amino acids. V gave up 3 bases and J gave up 3 bases, with 15 bases separating them. For the CDR3, the DNA is TGTGCCAGCAGCTCCAACTCACAGGTTCACTATGGCTACACCTTC. This translates into CASSSNSQVHYGYTF. Using reference TRBV5-6 and TRBJ1-2 for the parts outside the CDR3, the full variable domain is DAGVTQSPTHLIKTRGQQVTLRCSPKSGHDTVSWYQQALGQGPQFIFQYYEEEERQRGNFPDRFSGHQFPNYSSELNVNALLLGDSALYLCASSSNSQVHYGYTFGSGTRLTVV.

The rearrangement links TRBV7-2 to TRBJ2-3, with 7 bases matching TRBD1. The CDR3 consists of 15 residues. Germline V gene lookup returns CDR1 SGHTA and CDR2 FQGNSA. Trimming removed 2 bases from V and 2 bases from J; junction bases left unmatched: 4. The CDR3: CASSLRTGNTDTQYF. CDR3 nucleotide sequence: TGTGCCAGCAGCTTACGGACAGGCAACACAGATACGCAGTATTTT.

V gene TRBV11-3 combines with J gene TRBJ1-1; D is undetermined. The V end was cut by 3 bases, the J end by 4 bases, with 15 bases between. The CDR3 consists of 15 residues. CDR1 SGHNT and CDR2 YENEEA come from the germline V gene. The CDR3 DNA reads TGTGCCAGCAGCTTTAAGGTTTCGAGAAGCACTGAAGCTTTCTTT. Translating gives CASSFKVSRSTEAFF.

The rearrangement links TRBV28 to TRBJ2-7; a weak D match, TRBD2 (5 bases). The CDR3 loop spans 15 amino acids. CDR1 and CDR2 (germline): MDHEN, SYDVKM. Trimming stripped 8 bases from V and 3 bases from J, with 20 bases between. CDR3 bases: TGTGCCAGCGGGAGTTTGGTCCGGAGTCTCTACGAGCAGTACTTC. Its translation: CASGSLVRSLYEQYF. The variable domain in full, completed from reference TRBV28 and TRBJ2-7, reads DVKVTQSSRYLVKRTGEKVFLECVQDMDHENMFWYRQDPGLGLRLIYFSYDVKMKEKGDIPEGYSVSREKKERFSLILESASTNQTSMYLCASGSLVRSLYEQYFGPGTRLTVT.

The J gene is TRBJ1-6, the V gene TRBV27; 8 positions agree with TRBD1. Trimming at V came to 5 bases and at J to 6 bases, leaving 9 bases not matched to a gene. The germline V gene encodes CDR1 MNHEY and CDR2 SMNVEV (reference sequence). The CDR3 spans 16 residues. CDR3 sequence (DNA): TGTGCCAGCAGTCCCAAGGACAGGGACGTTAATTCACCCCTCCACTTT. It is translated as CASSPKDRDVNSPLHF.

The chain is built from TRBV4-3 and TRBJ2-3, with D unclear. Trimming removed 5 bases at V and 2 bases at J, with 14 bases between. From germline, CDR1 is LGHNA and CDR2 YSLEER. The CDR3 consists of 15 residues. This CDR3 is CASSVLLTHTDTQYF. Written as DNA, the CDR3 is TGCGCCAGCAGCGTCCTCTTAACCCACACAGATACGCAGTATTTT.

The rearrangement links TRBV7-2 to TRBJ2-2; D is possibly TRBD1 (6 bases). CDR3 length: 17 amino acids. V lost 3 bases to trimming and J lost 0 bases, with 14 bases between them. CDR1 is SGHTA, CDR2 FQGNSA, per germline. Written as DNA, the CDR3 is TGTGCCAGCAGCTTCGGCAGGGGTTCTCCGAACACCGGGGAGCTGTTTTTT. It specifies CASSFGRGSPNTGELFF.

V gene TRBV4-1 combines with J gene TRBJ1-5; 12 nucleotides line up with TRBD1. With V trimmed by 3 bases and J by 6 bases, 9 bases remained unmatched. This CDR3 is 17 amino acids long. CDR1 is MGHRA and CDR2 is YSYEKL in the germline V gene. The CDR3 spells CASSHRDRGRRAQPQHF. The DNA for the CDR3 is TGCGCCAGCAGCCACCGGGACAGGGGGCGTCGTGCTCAGCCCCAGCATTTT.

The chain employs TRBV7-9 and TRBJ1-4; 10 bases fit TRBD1. Germline-derived CDR1 and CDR2 are SEHNR and FQNEAQ (reference sequence). The CDR3 runs to 15 residues. Losses at the gene ends were 2 bases for V and 8 bases for J; bases not matched to a gene: 5. DNA of the CDR3: TGTGCCAGCAGCTTAAGACAGGGGGCGGAGGAAAAACTGTTTTTT. Protein: CASSLRQGAEEKLFF.

This clone was picked up one time. The chain couples TRBV6-1 to TRBJ2-4; perhaps TRBD2 as D (6 bases). V lost 3 bases and J lost 1, with 10 bases in between. CDR3 size: 15 residues. CDR1 and CDR2 from the germline V gene are MNHNS and SASEGT. The CDR3 nucleotides read TGTGCCAGCAGTGATTGGGGGGAGGCCAAAAACATTCAGTACTTC. This gives the protein CASSDWGEAKNIQYF.

The chain links TRBV28 to TRBJ2-7, with 8 bases identical to TRBD1. Germline CDR1 reads MDHEN; CDR2 reads SYDVKM. Unmatched junction bases numbered 12, after V lost 6 bases and J lost 5 bases. This CDR3 comprises 15 residues. CDR3 coding DNA: TGTGCCAGCAGCCATCATGACAGGGGAAGCGACGAGCAGTACTTC. It specifies CASSHHDRGSDEQYF.

This chain joins TRBV5-5 and TRBJ2-7; 7 nucleotides align to TRBD1. V lost 4 bases, J lost 3 bases, and 25 bases stayed unmatched. The CDR3 totals 20 residues. CDR1 is SGHKS, CDR2 YYEKEE, per germline (reference sequence). DNA for the CDR3: TGTGCCAGCAGCCTCTCCCGGGACAGTGTCCCCTTAAGCCCTCTCTACGAGCAGTACTTC. It yields the protein CASSLSRDSVPLSPLYEQYF.

The V and J genes are TRBV5-1 and TRBJ2-7; tentatively, D is TRBD1 (5 bases). The V and J ends lost 0 bases and 0 bases respectively, with 10 bases between them. CDR1 and CDR2 from the germline V gene are SGHRS and YFSETQ. The length of the CDR3 is 15 residues. CDR3 amino acids: CASSLERGPSYEQYF. CDR3 DNA sequence: TGCGCCAGCAGCTTGGAAAGGGGCCCCTCCTACGAGCAGTACTTC.

V and J are TRBV10-3 and TRBJ2-5, with unresolved D. Trimming cost V 0 bases and J 6 bases, with 11 bases left between them. In germline, CDR1 is ENHRY, CDR2 SYGVKD. The CDR3 contains 14 residues. Here the CDR3 DNA reads TGTGCCATCAGTGAGTCGTACGGTCAGAAGACCCAGTACTTC. It encodes CAISESYGQKTQYF.

In its sample, this clone was seen a few times. V usage is TRBV7-8 and J usage is TRBJ1-1; 9 nucleotides align to TRBD1. CDR3 length equals 15 residues. Looked up from germline, CDR1 is SGHVS and CDR2 is FQNEAQ. V gave up 5 bases and J gave up 1 base; unmatched junction bases: 5. In DNA, the CDR3 is TGTGCCAGCAGCGCGGACAGGGGCTGGAACACTGAAGCTTTCTTT. Translated: CASSADRGWNTEAFF.

The chain couples TRBV4-3 to TRBJ2-7; D unclear. The V end lost 0 bases, the J end lost 2 bases, and 11 bases lay between the germline ends. The CDR3 totals 15 residues. Germline values: CDR1 LGHNA, CDR2 YSLEER. CDR3 bases: TGCGCCAGCAGCCAAGATGCCCCAGGAACCTACGAGCAGTACTTC. Amino acid sequence: CASSQDAPGTYEQYF.

The gene calls are TRBV7-2 and TRBJ2-3; no clear D. Trimming pared 0 bases from V and 0 bases from J, leaving 10 bases between. CDR1 and CDR2 (germline): SGHTA, FQGNSA. The CDR3 has 16 amino acids. CDR3: CASSLAASQSTDTQYF. The DNA of the CDR3 is TGTGCCAGCAGCTTAGCGGCTAGTCAAAGCACAGATACGCAGTATTTT.

In DNA, the CDR3 is TGTGCCAGCATAAGGAGAGGACGCCCTAATGAAAAACTGTTTTTT. Translation gives CASIRRGRPNEKLFF. The chain employs TRBV28 and TRBJ1-4; D uncertain. The V gene lost 7 bases and the J gene lost 3 bases, with 15 bases spanning the gap. Germline-derived CDR1 and CDR2 are MDHEN and SYDVKM. The length of the CDR3 is 15 residues.

This clone came up once. The gene calls are TRBV6-6 and TRBJ1-1; D is ambiguous. This CDR3 comprises 13 residues. Germline V gives CDR1 MNHNY, CDR2 SVGAGI (reference sequence). The ends were cut back, 2 bases at V and 1 base at J, with 5 bases in the middle. CDR3 in amino acids: CASSYASNTEAFF. DNA for the CDR3: TGTGCCAGCAGTTACGCGTCGAACACTGAAGCTTTCTTT.

This chain joins TRBV25-1 and TRBJ2-7; D is ambiguous. In germline, CDR1 is MGHDK, CDR2 SYGVNS. The CDR3 runs 12 residues. The V end was cut by 2 bases, the J end by 3 bases, with 5 bases between. CDR3 protein: CASSEKGYEQYF. The CDR3 DNA follows: TGTGCCAGCAGTGAAAAGGGCTACGAGCAGTACTTC.

This clone was seen a single time. The chain employs TRBV29-1 and TRBJ1-2, with D maybe TRBD1 (6 bases). Germline CDR1 and CDR2: SQVTM and ANQGSEA. V lost 0 bases, J lost 6 bases, and 14 bases lay in between. There are 14 residues in the CDR3. The CDR3 protein is CSVEEDSLAHGYTF. The DNA for the CDR3 is TGCAGCGTTGAAGAGGACAGCTTAGCTCATGGCTACACCTTC.

The gene calls are TRBV14 and TRBJ1-1, with TRBD1 as a possible D gene (5 bases). Per the germline V gene, CDR1 is SGHDN and CDR2 is FVKESK. V gave up 0 bases and J gave up 4 bases, with 21 bases separating them. The CDR3 is 18 residues long. CDR3 bases: TGTGCCAGCAGCCAAGATTTACTCAAAAAGGGGTGGATCACTGAAGCTTTCTTT. It codes for CASSQDLLKKGWITEAFF. Full variable domain (outside the CDR3, taken from reference TRBV14 and TRBJ1-1): EAGVTQFPSHSVIEKGQTVTLRCDPISGHDNLYWYRRVMGKEIKFLLHFVKESKQDESGMPNNRFLAERTGGTYSTLKVQPAELEDSGVYFCASSQDLLKKGWITEAFFGQGTRLTVV.

The chain employs TRBV5-1 and TRBJ2-5; no clear D. V gave up 1 base and J gave up 3 bases, with 1 base separating them. Germline V gene data show CDR1 as SGHRS and CDR2 as YFSETQ. This CDR3 comprises 11 residues. CDR3 nucleotides: TGCGCCAGCAGCTTGAAAGAGACCCAGTACTTC. It specifies CASSLKETQYF. The variable domain in full, completed from reference TRBV5-1 and TRBJ2-5, reads KAGVTQTPRYLIKTRGQQVTLSCSPISGHRSVSWYQQTPGQGLQFLFEYFSETQRNKGNFPGRFSGRQFSNSRSEMNVSTLELGDSALYLCASSLKETQYFGPGTRLLVL.

CDR3 in DNA: TGTGCCAGCAGCTTAGCGCTCGGCGGTATGAAAGAGGTCAGATACTCAGAGCAGTACTTC. It is translated as CASSLALGGMKEVRYSEQYF. The chain couples TRBV7-2 to TRBJ2-7; D gene ambiguous. Trimming shortened V by 0 bases and J by 7 bases, and 31 bases separated the two germline ends. The germline gives CDR1 SGHTA, CDR2 FQGNSA. The CDR3 spans 20 residues.